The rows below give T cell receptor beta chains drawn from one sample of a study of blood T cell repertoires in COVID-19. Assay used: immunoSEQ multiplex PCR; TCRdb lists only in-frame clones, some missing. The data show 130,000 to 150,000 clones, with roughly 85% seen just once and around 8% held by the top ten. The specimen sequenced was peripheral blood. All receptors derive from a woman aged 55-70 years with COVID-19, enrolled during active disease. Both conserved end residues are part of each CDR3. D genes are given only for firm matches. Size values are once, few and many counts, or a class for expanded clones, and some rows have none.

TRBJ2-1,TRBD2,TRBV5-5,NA,TGTGCCAGCAGCCCCTTAGCGGGGCTGTCCTACAATGAGCAGTTCTTC,CASSPLAGLSYNEQFF
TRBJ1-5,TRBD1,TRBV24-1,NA,TGTGCCACCAGTGATTCTCTGGCCGGGACAGGGATTGATCAGCCCCAGCATTTT,CATSDSLAGTGIDQPQHF
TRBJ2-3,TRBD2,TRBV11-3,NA,TGTGCCAGCAGCAGGACTAGCGATACGCAGTATTTT,CASSRTSDTQYF
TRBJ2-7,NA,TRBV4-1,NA,TGCGCCAGCAGCTCAATCTTCCGGGCCCAGGAGGACTACGAGCAGTACTTC,CASSSIFRAQEDYEQYF
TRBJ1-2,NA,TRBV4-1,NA,TGCGCCAGCAGCCAGGGTGCGGGAGGCTATGGCTACACCTTC,CASSQGAGGYGYTF
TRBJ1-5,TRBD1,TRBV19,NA,TGTGCCAGTAGTCTCGGTCTCAGGGGGATCAATCAGCCCCAGCATTTT,CASSLGLRGINQPQHF
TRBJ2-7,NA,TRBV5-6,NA,TGTGCCAGCAGCATACCCGGCGGGTACGAGCAGTACTTC,CASSIPGGYEQYF
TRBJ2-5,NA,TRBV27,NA,TGTGCCAGCAGGAGCAGGGCAGGGGAGACCCAGTACTTC,CASRSRAGETQYF
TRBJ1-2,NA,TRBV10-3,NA,TGTGCCATCGCCGGGGGTAGGACATCAGGGTCGGACTATGGCTACACCTTC,CAIAGGRTSGSDYGYTF
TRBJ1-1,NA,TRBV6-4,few,TGTGCCAGCAGTTTTACAGGGAACACTGAAGCTTTCTTT,CASSFTGNTEAFF
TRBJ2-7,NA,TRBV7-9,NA,TGTGCCAGCAGCATTTTCAGTTCCGGAGGATTCTACGAGCAGTACTTC,CASSIFSSGGFYEQYF
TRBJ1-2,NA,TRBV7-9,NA,TGTGCCAGCAGCTTAGCAGGGGGAAAGAGTAATGGCTACACCTTC,CASSLAGGKSNGYTF
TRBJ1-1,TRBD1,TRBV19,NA,TGTGCCAGTATCCCGGACAGGGGGAGGGACACTGAAGCTTTCTTT,CASIPDRGRDTEAFF
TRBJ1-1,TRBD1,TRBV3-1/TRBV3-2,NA,TGTGCCAGCAGCCAAGGGCCAGGGGGAGCTTTCTTT,CASSQGPGGAFF
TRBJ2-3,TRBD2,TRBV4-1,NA,TGCGCCAGCAGCCCTCTAGCGGGGTTCAAAGGAAGCACAGATACGCAGTATTTT,CASSPLAGFKGSTDTQYF
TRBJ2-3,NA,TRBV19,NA,TGTGCCAGTAGTATCGCTTGGCGGGGAAGCGCAGATACGCAGTATTTT,CASSIAWRGSADTQYF
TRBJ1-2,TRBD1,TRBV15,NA,TGTGCCACCAGCAGAGATCAGGGGGTACTGGGCTACACCTTC,CATSRDQGVLGYTF
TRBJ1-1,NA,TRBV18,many,TGTGCCAGCTCACCTACAGCTTTGAACACTGAAGCTTTCTTT,CASSPTALNTEAFF
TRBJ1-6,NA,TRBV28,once,TGTGCCAGTACCGGGGGGGGAGGCGAGAATTCACCCCTCCACTTT,CASTGGGGENSPLHF
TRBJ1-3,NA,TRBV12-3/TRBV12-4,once,TGTGCCAGCAGTTTATCTACCCTATATTTT,CASSLSTLYF
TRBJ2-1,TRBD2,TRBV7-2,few,TGTGCCAGCAGCCTATCGACTAGCGGGGGTGGCAATGAGCAGTTCTTC,CASSLSTSGGGNEQFF
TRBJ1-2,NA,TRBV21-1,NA,TGTGCCAGCAGCCCTTTATACCAGGGGACCTTCTCACGCTATGGCTACACCTTC,CASSPLYQGTFSRYGYTF
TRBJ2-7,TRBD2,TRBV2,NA,TGTGCCAGCAGTGGGACTAGCGGCTCCTACGAGCAGTACTTC,CASSGTSGSYEQYF
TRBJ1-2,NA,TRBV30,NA,TGTGCCTGGAGTTTCAGAGGTGTGGAATCCTTC,CAWSFRGVESF
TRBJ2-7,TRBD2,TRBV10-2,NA,TGCGCCAGCAGGGAGACTAGCGGTACTTACTACGAGCAGTACTTC,CASRETSGTYYEQYF
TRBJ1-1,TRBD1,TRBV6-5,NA,TGTGCCAGCAGGTCCTTACAGGGGGCGATTACTGAAGCTTTCTTT,CASRSLQGAITEAFF
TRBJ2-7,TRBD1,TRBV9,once,TGTGCCAGACCTTATGGGACAGACTCCTCCTACGAGCAGTACTTC,CARPYGTDSSYEQYF
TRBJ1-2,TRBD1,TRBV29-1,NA,TGCAGCGTAGAGGACAGGGGCTATGGCTACACCTTC,CSVEDRGYGYTF
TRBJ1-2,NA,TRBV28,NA,TGTGCCAGCAGCCCCCACTCCGTAGACAGAACTAACTATGGCTACACCTTC,CASSPHSVDRTNYGYTF
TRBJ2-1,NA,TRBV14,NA,TGTGCCAGCAGCCACGTTTTTTCGAGTGAGCAGTTCTTC,CASSHVFSSEQFF
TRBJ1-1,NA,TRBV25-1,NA,TGTGCCAGTGTCGCGGGTTTGCGTAAGGCTTTCTTT,CASVAGLRKAFF
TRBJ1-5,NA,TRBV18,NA,TGTGCCAGCTCACCCCCCTGGCAGGTTGGCAATCAGCCCCAGCATTTT,CASSPPWQVGNQPQHF
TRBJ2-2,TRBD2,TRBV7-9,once,TGTGCCAGCAGCTTAGCCTCGCGGGGGGCCGACACCGGGGAGCTGTTTTTT,CASSLASRGADTGELFF
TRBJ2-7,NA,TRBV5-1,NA,TGCGCCAGCAGCTTCGGGGGGCCGGCGGACGAGCAGTACTTC,CASSFGGPADEQYF
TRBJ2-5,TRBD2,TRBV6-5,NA,TGTGCCAGCACCTCGGGGGGGGAAGAGACCCAGTACTTC,CASTSGGEETQYF
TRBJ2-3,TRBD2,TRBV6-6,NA,TGTGCCAGCAGTTACACCACGGGACTAGGCACAGATACGCAGTATTTT,CASSYTTGLGTDTQYF
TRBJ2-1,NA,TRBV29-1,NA,TGCAGCGTTGGAGTCGTACAGGTTTTCAATGAGCAGTTCTTC,CSVGVVQVFNEQFF
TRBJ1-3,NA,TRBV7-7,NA,TGTGCCAGCAGCTTAGGGACAGCAGAAGCTGGAAACACCATATATTTT,CASSLGTAEAGNTIYF
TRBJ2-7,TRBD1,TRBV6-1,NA,TGTGCCAGCAGTCAGGGACAGGGGGCTTCCTACGAGCAGTACTTC,CASSQGQGASYEQYF
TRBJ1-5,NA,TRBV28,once,TGTGCCAGCAGTGAGGGCGCTGGGGGCACCAATCAGCCCCAGCATTTT,CASSEGAGGTNQPQHF
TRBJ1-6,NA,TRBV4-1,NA,TGCGCCAGCAGCCAAGCGGAGTTCTCACCCCTCCACTTT,CASSQAEFSPLHF
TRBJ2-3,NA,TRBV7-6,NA,TGTGCCAGCAGCTTAGGGGCCCGGGGGGATACGCAGTATTTT,CASSLGARGDTQYF
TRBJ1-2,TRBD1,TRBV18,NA,TGTGCCAGCTCACCACTAGGGACAGTCACACTCTATGGCTACACCTTC,CASSPLGTVTLYGYTF
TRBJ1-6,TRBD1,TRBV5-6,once,TGTGCCAGCAGCTTGGGGGACAGGGGGTACCTTAATTCACCCCTCCACTTT,CASSLGDRGYLNSPLHF
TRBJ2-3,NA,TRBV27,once,TGTGCCAGCAGTTCCTGGGACTCAAGCACAGATACGCAGTATTTT,CASSSWDSSTDTQYF
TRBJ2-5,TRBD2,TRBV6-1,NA,TGTGCCAGCAGTGAATCCGGGGGGCAAGAGACCCAGTACTTC,CASSESGGQETQYF
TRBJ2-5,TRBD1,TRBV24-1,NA,TGTGCCACCAGTGATTTCGGACAGGGTACCGAGACCCAGTACTTC,CATSDFGQGTETQYF
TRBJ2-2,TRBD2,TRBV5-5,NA,TGTGCCAGCAGCTTGACTAGCGGGGACACCGGGGAGCTGTTTTTT,CASSLTSGDTGELFF
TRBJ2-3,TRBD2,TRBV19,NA,TGTGCCAGTAGTACGTTACTAGCGGGGCGCACAGATACGCAGTATTTT,CASSTLLAGRTDTQYF
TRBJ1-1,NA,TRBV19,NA,TGTGCCAGTAGTATAGATCGGGACACTGAAGCTTTCTTT,CASSIDRDTEAFF
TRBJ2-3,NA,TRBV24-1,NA,TGTGCCACCAGTGATTTAGGGGGGGAGGTTGGGACAGATACGCAGTATTTT,CATSDLGGEVGTDTQYF
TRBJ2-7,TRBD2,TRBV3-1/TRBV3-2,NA,TGTGCCCGGGGGATTCAACTGGGGACTAGAAGGGGGTCACACTACGAGCAGTACTTC,CARGIQLGTRRGSHYEQYF